Listed here are 18 T cell receptor beta chains from one sample, sequenced in a study of blood T cell repertoires in COVID-19. Assay: immunoSEQ multiplex PCR; the TCRdb copy retains only in-frame clones and omits some. Of tens of thousands of clones detected, around 86% appear once; the ten largest clones hold about 5%. The sample was peripheral blood. The source of these receptors is a man in his forties with acute or convalescent COVID-19.

V and J are TRBV6-1 and TRBJ2-1, with TRBD2 matching over 8 bases. CDR3 size: 14 residues. Germline CDR1 is MNHNS and CDR2 is SASEGT. The CDR3 DNA reads TGTGCAGCCGGGCGGGGGGCCCGGGGTTCTGAGCAGTTCTTC. Its translation: CAAGRGARGSEQFF.

The chain is built from TRBV27 and TRBJ2-2, with D perhaps matching TRBD2 (9 bases). This CDR3 contains 15 residues. V gave up 4 bases and J gave up 6 bases, with 15 bases separating them. CDR1 and CDR2 (germline): MNHEY, SMNVEV (reference sequence). This CDR3 reads CASSSLAGQAGELFF. The CDR3 DNA is TGTGCCAGCAGTTCTCTAGCGGGACAGGCCGGGGAGCTGTTTTTT.

J is TRBJ1-1 and V is TRBV5-1; TRBD1 matches at 8 bases. CDR3 length: 14 amino acids. V gave up 3 bases and J gave up 5 bases; unmatched junction bases: 6. The V gene's germline CDR1 is SGHRS and CDR2 YFSETQ. The CDR3 DNA follows: TGCGCCAGCAGCTACGACAGGGGTGAAACTGAAGCTTTCTTT. The encoded protein is CASSYDRGETEAFF.

The rearrangement links TRBV7-2 to TRBJ1-1; a weak D match, TRBD1 (5 bases). CDR3 size: 12 residues. Looked up from germline, CDR1 is SGHTA and CDR2 is FQGNSA. The V gene lost 5 bases and the J gene lost 8 bases, with 12 bases spanning the gap. CDR3 sequence: CASSERGREAFF. CDR3 nucleotide sequence: TGTGCCAGCAGCGAAAGGGGCAGAGAAGCTTTCTTT.

This clone was seen only once. The chain joins TRBV5-6 to TRBJ2-1, with TRBD2 matching over 7 bases. J was trimmed by 3 bases and V by 5 bases; bases with no gene match: 2. CDR3 size: 13 residues. Germline lookup yields CDR1 SGHDT and CDR2 YYEEEE. Here the CDR3 DNA reads TGTGCCAGCAGGGGGGGGTTCTACAATGAGCAGTTCTTC. Translated: CASRGGFYNEQFF.

The chain combines TRBV11-2 with TRBJ1-2, with a tentative D call TRBD1 (5 bases). Trimming took off 5 bases at V and 3 bases at J, with 10 bases between the two ends. Per germline, CDR1 SGHAT and CDR2 FQNNGV. The CDR3 sequence is 13 residues long. This CDR3 is CASSPDSDYGYTF. DNA of the CDR3: TGTGCCAGCAGCCCAGACAGTGACTATGGCTACACCTTC.

The V and J genes are TRBV4-3 and TRBJ1-2, with D maybe TRBD1 (5 bases). V was pared by 8 bases and J by 7 bases, with 11 bases between. The CDR3 loop spans 11 amino acids. Germline V lookup: CDR1 LGHNA, CDR2 YSLEER. The CDR3 spells CASGWGGGYTF. CDR3 in DNA: TGCGCCAGCGGGTGGGGGGGTGGCTACACCTTC.

This clone was recorded only once. The chain uses TRBV19 and TRBJ1-5; no firm D call. Germline loops: CDR1 LNHDA, CDR2 SQIVND (reference sequence). Trimming left V 1 base short and J 4 bases short, with 8 bases between. There are 14 residues in the CDR3. CDR3 nucleotides: TGTGCCAGTAGTATAGGGCAGCGGAATCAGCCCCAGCATTTT. Translation gives CASSIGQRNQPQHF.

The J gene is TRBJ1-6, the V gene TRBV27, with TRBD1 identical over 7 bases. With V trimmed by 3 bases and J by 7 bases, 9 bases remained unmatched. This CDR3 contains 16 residues. Germline loops: CDR1 MNHEY, CDR2 SMNVEV (reference sequence). CDR3: CASSLRPGQLNSPLHF. CDR3 in DNA: TGTGCCAGCAGTTTGCGCCCGGGACAGCTAAATTCACCCCTCCACTTT.

The chain joins TRBV5-1 to TRBJ2-5; 7 bases map to TRBD1. The length of the CDR3 is 14 residues. Germline V gene data show CDR1 as SGHRS and CDR2 as YFSETQ. Trimming cost V 4 bases and J 5 bases; bases outside gene matches: 8. This CDR3 is CASSPDRVGETQYF. CDR3 sequence (DNA): TGCGCCAGCAGCCCTGACAGGGTCGGTGAGACCCAGTACTTC.

V gene TRBV7-6 combines with J gene TRBJ2-1; 10 bases agree with TRBD2. Trimming cost V 5 bases and J 2 bases; bases outside gene matches: 3. This CDR3 comprises 15 residues. Per germline, CDR1 SGHVS and CDR2 FNYEAQ. As DNA, the CDR3 is TGTGCCAGCAGCACAGGACTAGCGGCCTACAATGAGCAGTTCTTC. It translates to CASSTGLAAYNEQFF.

This clone has a single count. This chain joins TRBV19 and TRBJ1-1; no reliable D call. V dropped 10 bases and J dropped 1 base, with 7 bases sitting between them. The CDR3 is 11 residues long. Germline V lookup: CDR1 LNHDA, CDR2 SQIVND (reference sequence). CDR3 sequence: CATLGNTEAFF. CDR3 DNA sequence: TGTGCCACCCTAGGGAACACTGAAGCTTTCTTT.

CDR3 in amino acids: CASSSGQGQTQPQHF. CDR3 sequence (DNA): TGTGCCAGCAGCTCGGGACAGGGGCAAACTCAGCCCCAGCATTTT. The gene calls are TRBV5-8 and TRBJ1-5, with 10 bases fitting TRBD1. From germline, CDR1 is SGHTS and CDR2 YDEGEE. The trim removed 3 bases at V and 6 bases at J, leaving 6 bases unmatched. The CDR3 consists of 15 residues.

The chain links TRBV19 to TRBJ2-3, with 10 positions matching TRBD2. The CDR3 runs to 13 residues. V lost 9 bases, J lost 3 bases, and 3 bases stayed unmatched. Germline V gives CDR1 LNHDA, CDR2 SQIVND (reference sequence). The CDR3 sequence is CASGLAATDTQYF. In nucleotides, the CDR3 is TGTGCCAGCGGACTAGCGGCTACAGATACGCAGTATTTT.

The V call is TRBV5-1, the J call TRBJ2-2; D ambiguous. Germline V gene lookup returns CDR1 SGHRS and CDR2 YFSETQ. V lost 0 bases to trimming and J lost 7 bases, with 10 bases between them. This CDR3 spans 14 amino acids. The CDR3 region has the DNA TGCGCCAGCAGCTTGGTCCCAGATGTCGGGGAGCTGTTTTTT. Protein sequence: CASSLVPDVGELFF.

In regard to this clone: The junction departs from the called germline gene at one end, perhaps through a read error. V is TRBV7-7 and J is TRBJ2-1; 12 nucleotides match TRBD2. Germline V gene data show CDR1 as SSHAT and CDR2 as FNYEAQ (reference sequence). This CDR3 has 17 amino acids. The DNA for the CDR3 is TGTGCTAGCAGCTTAGCCATGACTAGCGGGGGTTATAATGAGCAGTTCTTC. Encoded protein: CASSLAMTSGGYNEQFF. The variable domain in full, completed from reference TRBV7-7 and TRBJ2-1, reads GAGVSQSPRYKVTKRGQDVTLRCDPISSHATLYWYQQALGQGPEFLTYFNYEAQPDKSGLPSDRFSAERPEGSISTLTIQRTEQRDSAMYRCASSLAMTSGGYNEQFFGPGTRLTVL.

The CDR3 protein is CASSEQQETQYF. DNA for the CDR3: TGTGCCAGCAGTGAACAGCAAGAGACCCAGTACTTC. The J gene is TRBJ2-5, the V gene TRBV6-1; unclear D gene. Looked up from germline, CDR1 is MNHNS and CDR2 is SASEGT. The ends were cut back, 2 bases at V and 2 bases at J, with 3 bases in the middle. The CDR3 has 12 residues.

For the CDR3, the DNA is TGTGCCAGCAGCCCCGCGGGTTTCTATGGCTACACCTTC. Residues: CASSPAGFYGYTF. This sequence joins TRBV5-6 and TRBJ1-2; D is uncertain. The CDR3 has 13 residues. Trimming left V 4 bases short and J 4 bases short, with 11 bases between. Germline CDR1 SGHDT, CDR2 YYEEEE.